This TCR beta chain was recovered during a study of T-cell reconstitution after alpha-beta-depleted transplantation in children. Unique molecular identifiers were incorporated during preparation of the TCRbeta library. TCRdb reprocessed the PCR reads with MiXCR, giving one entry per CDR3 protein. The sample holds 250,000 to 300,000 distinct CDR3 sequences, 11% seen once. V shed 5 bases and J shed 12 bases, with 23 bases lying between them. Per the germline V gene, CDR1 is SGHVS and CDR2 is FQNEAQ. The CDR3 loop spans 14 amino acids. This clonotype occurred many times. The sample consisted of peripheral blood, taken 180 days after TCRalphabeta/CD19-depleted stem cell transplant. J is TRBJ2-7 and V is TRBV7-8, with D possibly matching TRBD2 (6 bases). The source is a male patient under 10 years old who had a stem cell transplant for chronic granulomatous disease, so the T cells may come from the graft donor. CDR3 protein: CASSLSWSEGPRYF. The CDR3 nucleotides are TGTGCCAGCAGCCTATCTTGGTCGGAGGGTCCTCGGTACTTC.